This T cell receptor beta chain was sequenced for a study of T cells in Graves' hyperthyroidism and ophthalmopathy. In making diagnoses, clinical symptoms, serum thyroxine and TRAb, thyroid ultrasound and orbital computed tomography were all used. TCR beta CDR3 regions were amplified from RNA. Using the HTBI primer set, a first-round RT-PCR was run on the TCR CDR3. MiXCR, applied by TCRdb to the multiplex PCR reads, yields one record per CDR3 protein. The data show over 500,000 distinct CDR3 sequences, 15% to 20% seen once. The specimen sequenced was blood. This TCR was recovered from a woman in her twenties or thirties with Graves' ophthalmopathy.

The DNA of the CDR3 is TGCAGTGCTATGACAGGGTGGACCGGGGAGCTGTTTTTT. This gives the protein CSAMTGWTGELFF. The V gene is TRBV20-1, the J gene TRBJ2-2, with 7 bases aligning to TRBD1. The CDR3 runs to 13 residues. V lost 4 bases and J lost 5; bases outside the gene matches: 4. The germline CDR1 and CDR2 sequences are DFQATT and SNEGSKA (reference sequence).